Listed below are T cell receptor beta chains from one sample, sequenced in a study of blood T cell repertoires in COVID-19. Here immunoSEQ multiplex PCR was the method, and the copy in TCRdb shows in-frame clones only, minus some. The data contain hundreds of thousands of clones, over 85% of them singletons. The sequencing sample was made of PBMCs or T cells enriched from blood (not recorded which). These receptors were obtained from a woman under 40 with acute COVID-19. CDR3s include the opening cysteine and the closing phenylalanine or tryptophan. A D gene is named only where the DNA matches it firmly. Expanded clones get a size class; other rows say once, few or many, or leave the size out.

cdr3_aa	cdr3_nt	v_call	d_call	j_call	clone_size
CASSRLAGLQETQYF	TGTGCCAGCAGCCGACTAGCGGGTCTACAAGAGACCCAGTACTTC	TRBV7-6	TRBD2	TRBJ2-5	NA
CASSQGGDSYNSPLHF	TGCGCCAGCAGCCAAGGCGGGGACAGCTATAATTCACCCCTCCACTTT	TRBV4-3	TRBD1	TRBJ1-6	once
CASSYSVGGSPLHF	TGTGCCAGCAGTTACTCGGTCGGGGGTTCACCCCTCCACTTT	TRBV6-5	NA	TRBJ1-6	NA
CASSRPGLAVREQFF	TGTGCCAGCAGTAGGCCCGGACTAGCGGTAAGAGAGCAGTTCTTC	TRBV6-5	TRBD2	TRBJ2-1	NA
CASSQSGQGGQPQHF	TGTGCCAGCAGCCAATCCGGACAGGGCGGTCAGCCCCAGCATTTT	TRBV3-1/TRBV3-2	TRBD1	TRBJ1-5	NA
CSVEGTPGVGEQFF	TGCAGCGTTGAAGGAACCCCCGGAGTCGGTGAGCAGTTCTTC	TRBV29-1	NA	TRBJ2-1	NA
CASSYSTGPIEAFF	TGTGCCAGCAGTTACTCGACGGGTCCAATTGAAGCTTTCTTT	TRBV6-5	NA	TRBJ1-1	NA
CSATGGLSGNTIYF	TGCAGCGCCACAGGGGGTTTATCTGGAAACACCATATATTTT	TRBV29-1	TRBD1	TRBJ1-3	NA
CANPRTANYGYTF	TGCGCCAACCCAAGGACAGCAAACTATGGCTACACCTTC	TRBV5-1	NA	TRBJ1-2	NA
CAWSVGQGVLVNEQFF	TGTGCCTGGAGTGTAGGACAAGGGGTTTTGGTCAATGAGCAGTTCTTC	TRBV30	NA	TRBJ2-1	NA
CASRNRDRQETQYF	TGTGCCAGCAGGAACAGGGATCGACAAGAGACCCAGTACTTC	TRBV2	NA	TRBJ2-5	NA
CASTGGGGQDYNEQFF	TGCGCCAGCACTGGGGGAGGGGGACAGGACTACAATGAGCAGTTCTTC	TRBV5-1	NA	TRBJ2-1	NA
CASSLPGQWNQPQHF	TGTGCCAGCAGTTTACCGGGACAATGGAATCAGCCCCAGCATTTT	TRBV28	NA	TRBJ1-5	NA
CASSFSAVRGYGYTF	TGCGCCAGCAGCTTCTCGGCGGTTAGAGGCTATGGCTACACCTTC	TRBV5-1	NA	TRBJ1-2	NA
CASSSLAGPSSYEQYF	TGCGCCAGCAGCTCTCTGGCGGGCCCAAGCTCCTACGAGCAGTACTTC	TRBV5-1	NA	TRBJ2-7	NA
CASSGIRDTPYNEQFF	TGTGCCAGCAGCGGCATCCGGGATACGCCCTACAATGAGCAGTTCTTC	TRBV9	NA	TRBJ2-1	once
CASSLNQGAQHF	TGTGCCAGCAGTTTAAATCAAGGGGCCCAGCATTTT	TRBV28	NA	TRBJ1-5	NA
CASSESGGTLYGYTF	TGCGCCAGCAGTGAGTCGGGGGGGACCCTCTATGGCTACACCTTC	TRBV10-2	NA	TRBJ1-2	NA
CASSVEGTGLAFF	TGTGCCAGCAGCGTAGAAGGGACAGGGTTAGCTTTCTTT	TRBV9	TRBD1	TRBJ1-1	NA
CASSQVHLLTGGNEQFF	TGCGCCAGCAGCCAAGTCCACCTCCTAACAGGGGGGAATGAGCAGTTCTTC	TRBV4-1	TRBD1	TRBJ2-1	many